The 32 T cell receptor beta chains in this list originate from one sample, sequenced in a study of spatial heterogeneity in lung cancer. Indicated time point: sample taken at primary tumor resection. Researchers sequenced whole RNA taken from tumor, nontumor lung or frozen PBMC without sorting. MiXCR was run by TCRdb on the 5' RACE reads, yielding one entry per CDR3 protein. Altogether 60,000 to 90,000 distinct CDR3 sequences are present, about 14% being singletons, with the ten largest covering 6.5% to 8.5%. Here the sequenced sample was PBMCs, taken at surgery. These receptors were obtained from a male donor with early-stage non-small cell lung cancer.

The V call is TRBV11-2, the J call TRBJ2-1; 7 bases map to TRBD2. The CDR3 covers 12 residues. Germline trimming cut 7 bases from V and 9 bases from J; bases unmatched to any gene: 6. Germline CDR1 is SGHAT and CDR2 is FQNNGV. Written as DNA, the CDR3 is TGTGCCAGCACCGTGGGGGAGGGTGAGCAGTTCTTC. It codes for CASTVGEGEQFF.

This CDR3 reads CASSSPRGGYYEQYF. In DNA, the CDR3 is TGTGCCAGCAGTTCGCCCCGCGGGGGGTACTACGAGCAGTACTTC. The chain joins TRBV7-2 to TRBJ2-7, with 8 bases fitting TRBD2. Germline trimming cut 6 bases from V and 3 bases from J; bases unmatched to any gene: 10. The germline gives CDR1 SGHTA, CDR2 FQGNSA. The CDR3 has 15 residues.

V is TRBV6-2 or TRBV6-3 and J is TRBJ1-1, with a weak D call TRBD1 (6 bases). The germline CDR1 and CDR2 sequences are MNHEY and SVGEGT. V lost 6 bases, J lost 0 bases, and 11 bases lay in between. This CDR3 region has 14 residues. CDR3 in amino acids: CASRMGGMNTEAFF. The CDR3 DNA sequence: TGTGCCAGCAGAATGGGGGGCATGAACACTGAAGCTTTCTTT.

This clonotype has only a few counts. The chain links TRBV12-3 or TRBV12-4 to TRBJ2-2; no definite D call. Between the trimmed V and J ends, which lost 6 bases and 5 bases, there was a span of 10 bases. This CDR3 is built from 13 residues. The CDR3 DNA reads TGTGCCAGCAGCCCATCGTTGACCGGGGAGCTGTTTTTT. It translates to CASSPSLTGELFF.

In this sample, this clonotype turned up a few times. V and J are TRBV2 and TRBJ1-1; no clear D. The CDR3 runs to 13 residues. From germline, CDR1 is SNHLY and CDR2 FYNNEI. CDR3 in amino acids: CATDPGMNTEAFF. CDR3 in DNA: TGTGCAACCGACCCGGGGATGAACACTGAAGCTTTCTTT.

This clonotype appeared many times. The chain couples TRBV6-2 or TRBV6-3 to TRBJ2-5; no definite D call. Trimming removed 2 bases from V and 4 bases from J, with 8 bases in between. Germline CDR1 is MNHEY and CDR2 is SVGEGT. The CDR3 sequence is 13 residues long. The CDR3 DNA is TGTGCCAGCAGTTACACGGTTCCAGAGACCCAGTACTTC. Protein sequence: CASSYTVPETQYF.

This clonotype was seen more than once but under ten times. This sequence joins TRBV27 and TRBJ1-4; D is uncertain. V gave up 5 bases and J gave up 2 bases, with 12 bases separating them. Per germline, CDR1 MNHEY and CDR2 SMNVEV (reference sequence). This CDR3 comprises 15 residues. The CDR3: CASSPGGFTNEKLFF. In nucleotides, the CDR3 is TGTGCCAGCAGTCCTGGAGGGTTCACTAATGAAAAACTGTTTTTT.

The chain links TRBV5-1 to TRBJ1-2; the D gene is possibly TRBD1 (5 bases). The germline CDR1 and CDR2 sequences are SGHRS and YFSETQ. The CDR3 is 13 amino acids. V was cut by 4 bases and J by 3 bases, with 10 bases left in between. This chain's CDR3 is CASSDQGDYGYTF. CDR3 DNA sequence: TGCGCCAGCAGCGATCAGGGCGACTATGGCTACACCTTC.

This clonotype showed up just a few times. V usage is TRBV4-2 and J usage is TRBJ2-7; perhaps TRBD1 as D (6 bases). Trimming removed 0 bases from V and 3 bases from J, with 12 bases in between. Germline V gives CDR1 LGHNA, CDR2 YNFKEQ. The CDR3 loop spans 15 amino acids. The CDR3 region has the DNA TGTGCCAGCAGCCAAGATTCAGGGGCGGACTACGAGCAGTACTTC. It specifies CASSQDSGADYEQYF.

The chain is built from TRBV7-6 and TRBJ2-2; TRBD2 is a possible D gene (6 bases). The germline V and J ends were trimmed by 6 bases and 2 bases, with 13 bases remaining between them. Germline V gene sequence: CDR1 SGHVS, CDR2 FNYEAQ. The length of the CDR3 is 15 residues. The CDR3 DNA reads TGTGCCAGCAGATCGGGACTGGCTAACACCGGGGAGCTGTTTTTT. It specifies CASRSGLANTGELFF.

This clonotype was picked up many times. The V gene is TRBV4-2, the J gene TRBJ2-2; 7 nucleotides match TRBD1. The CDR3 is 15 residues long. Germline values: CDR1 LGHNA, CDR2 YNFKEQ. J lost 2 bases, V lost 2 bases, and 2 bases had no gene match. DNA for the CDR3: TGTGCCAGCAGCCAAAGGGACAGAAACACCGGGGAGCTGTTTTTT. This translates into CASSQRDRNTGELFF.

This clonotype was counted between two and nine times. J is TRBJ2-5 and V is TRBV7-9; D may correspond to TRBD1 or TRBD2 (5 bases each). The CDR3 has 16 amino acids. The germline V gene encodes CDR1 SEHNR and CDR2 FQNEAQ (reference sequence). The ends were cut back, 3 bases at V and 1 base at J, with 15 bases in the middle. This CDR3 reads CASSFAPRDLQETQYF. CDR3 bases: TGTGCCAGCAGCTTTGCACCCCGGGACCTCCAAGAGACCCAGTACTTC. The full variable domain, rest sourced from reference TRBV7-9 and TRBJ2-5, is DTGVSQNPRHKITKRGQNVTFRCDPISEHNRLYWYRQTLGQGPEFLTYFQNEAQLEKSRLLSDRFSAERPKGSFSTLEIQRTEQGDSAMYLCASSFAPRDLQETQYFGPGTRLLVL.

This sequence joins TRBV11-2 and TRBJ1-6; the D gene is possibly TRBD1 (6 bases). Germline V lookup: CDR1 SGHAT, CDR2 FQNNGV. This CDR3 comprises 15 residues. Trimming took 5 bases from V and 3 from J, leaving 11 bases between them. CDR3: CASSPDSFYNSPLHF. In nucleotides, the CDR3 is TGTGCCAGCAGCCCGGACAGTTTCTATAATTCACCCCTCCACTTT.

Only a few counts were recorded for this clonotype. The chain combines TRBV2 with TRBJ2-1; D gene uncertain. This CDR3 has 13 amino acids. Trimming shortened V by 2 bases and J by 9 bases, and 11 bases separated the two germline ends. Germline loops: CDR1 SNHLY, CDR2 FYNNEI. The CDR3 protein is CASSEWGRGEQFF. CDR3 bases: TGTGCCAGCAGTGAATGGGGTCGCGGTGAGCAGTTCTTC.

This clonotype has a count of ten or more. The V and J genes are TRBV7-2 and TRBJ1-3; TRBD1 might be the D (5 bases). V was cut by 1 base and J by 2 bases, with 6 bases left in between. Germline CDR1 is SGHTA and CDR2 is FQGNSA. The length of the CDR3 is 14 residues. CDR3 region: CASSLGRAGNTIYF. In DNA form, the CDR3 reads TGTGCCAGCAGCTTAGGCAGGGCTGGAAACACCATATATTTT.

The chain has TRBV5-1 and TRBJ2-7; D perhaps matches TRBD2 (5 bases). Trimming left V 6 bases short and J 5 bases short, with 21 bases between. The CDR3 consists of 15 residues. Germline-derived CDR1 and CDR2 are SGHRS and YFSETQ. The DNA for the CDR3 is TGCGCCAGCAACCTACTAGTAGGAGCCACCGACGAGCAGTACTTC. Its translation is CASNLLVGATDEQYF.

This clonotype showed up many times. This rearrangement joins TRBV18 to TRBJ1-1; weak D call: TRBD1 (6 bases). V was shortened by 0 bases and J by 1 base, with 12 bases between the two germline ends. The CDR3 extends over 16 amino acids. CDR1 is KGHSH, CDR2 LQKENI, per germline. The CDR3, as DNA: TGTGCCAGCTCACCACCGCTGGACAGAAGGAACACTGAAGCTTTCTTT. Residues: CASSPPLDRRNTEAFF.

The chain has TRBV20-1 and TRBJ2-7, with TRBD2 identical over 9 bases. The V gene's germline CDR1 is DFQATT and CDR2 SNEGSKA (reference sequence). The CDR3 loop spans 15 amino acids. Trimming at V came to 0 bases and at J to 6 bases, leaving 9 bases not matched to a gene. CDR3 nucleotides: TGCAGTGCTAGAGATCGTCGGCTAGCGGGAACCGAGCAGTACTTC. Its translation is CSARDRRLAGTEQYF.

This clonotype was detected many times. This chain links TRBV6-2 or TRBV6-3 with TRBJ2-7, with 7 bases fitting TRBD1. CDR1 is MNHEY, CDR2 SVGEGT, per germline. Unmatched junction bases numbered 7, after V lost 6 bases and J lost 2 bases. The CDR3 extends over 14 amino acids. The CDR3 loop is CASRSDRPTYEQYF. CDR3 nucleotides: TGTGCCAGCAGGTCGGACAGGCCGACCTACGAGCAGTACTTC.

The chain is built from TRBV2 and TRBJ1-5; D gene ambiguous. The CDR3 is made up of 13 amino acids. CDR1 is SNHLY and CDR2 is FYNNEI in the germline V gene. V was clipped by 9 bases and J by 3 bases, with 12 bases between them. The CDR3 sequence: CARSRGPNQPQHF. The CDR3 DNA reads TGTGCCAGGTCCCGGGGTCCCAATCAGCCCCAGCATTTT.

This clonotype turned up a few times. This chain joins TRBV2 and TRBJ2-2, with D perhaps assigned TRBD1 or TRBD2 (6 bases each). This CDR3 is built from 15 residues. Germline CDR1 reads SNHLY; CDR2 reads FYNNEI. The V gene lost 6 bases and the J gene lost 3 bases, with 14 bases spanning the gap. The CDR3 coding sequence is TGTGCCAGCAGGGGGGCGGGACTCTACACCGGGGAGCTGTTTTTT. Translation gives CASRGAGLYTGELFF.

The CDR3 nucleotides are TGCGCCAGCAGCTTGCTTCTAGGAGGGACCTATGGCTACACCTTC. This translates into CASSLLLGGTYGYTF. The chain employs TRBV5-1 and TRBJ1-2; weak D call: TRBD1 (5 bases). There are 15 residues in the CDR3. CDR1 and CDR2 (germline): SGHRS, YFSETQ. The V gene lost 1 base and the J gene lost 4 bases, with 14 bases spanning the gap.

For the CDR3, the DNA is TGCGCCAGCAGCTTGGATACGGGTGGCGAAAAACTGTTTTTT. Translating it yields CASSLDTGGEKLFF. The chain uses TRBV5-1 and TRBJ1-4; D gene ambiguous. Germline CDR1 SGHRS, CDR2 YFSETQ. The CDR3 runs to 14 residues. V gave up 0 bases and J gave up 8 bases, with 11 bases separating them.

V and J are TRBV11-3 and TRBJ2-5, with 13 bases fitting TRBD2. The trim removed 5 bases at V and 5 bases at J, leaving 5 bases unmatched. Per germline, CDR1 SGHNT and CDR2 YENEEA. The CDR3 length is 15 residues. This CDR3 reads CASSTGTSGTETQYF. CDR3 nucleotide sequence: TGTGCCAGCAGCACGGGGACTAGCGGGACGGAGACCCAGTACTTC.

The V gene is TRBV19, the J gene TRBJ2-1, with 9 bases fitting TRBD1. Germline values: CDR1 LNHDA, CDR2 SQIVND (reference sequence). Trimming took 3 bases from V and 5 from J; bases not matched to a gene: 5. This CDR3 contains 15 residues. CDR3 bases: TGTGCCAGTAGTATTTTCCGGACAGGGGACAATGAGCAGTTCTTC. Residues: CASSIFRTGDNEQFF.

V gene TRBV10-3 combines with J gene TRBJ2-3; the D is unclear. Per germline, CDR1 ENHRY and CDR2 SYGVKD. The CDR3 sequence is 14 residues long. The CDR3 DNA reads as TGTGTCACGGCTGGTTTTCCGGACACAGATACGCAGTATTTT. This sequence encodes CVTAGFPDTDTQYF.

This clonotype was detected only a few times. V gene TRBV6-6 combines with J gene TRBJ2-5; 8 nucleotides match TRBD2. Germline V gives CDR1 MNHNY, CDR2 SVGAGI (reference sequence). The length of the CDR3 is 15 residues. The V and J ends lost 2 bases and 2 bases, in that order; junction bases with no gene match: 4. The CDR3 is CASSYGAGGQETQYF. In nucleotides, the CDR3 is TGTGCCAGCAGTTACGGGGCGGGAGGTCAAGAGACCCAGTACTTC.

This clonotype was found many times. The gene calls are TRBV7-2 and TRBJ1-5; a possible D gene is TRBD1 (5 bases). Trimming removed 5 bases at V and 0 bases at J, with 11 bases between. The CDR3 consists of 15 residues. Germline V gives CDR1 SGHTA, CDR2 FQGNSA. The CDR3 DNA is TGTGCCAGCAGCCTGGACATGATTAGCAATCAGCCCCAGCATTTT. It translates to CASSLDMISNQPQHF.

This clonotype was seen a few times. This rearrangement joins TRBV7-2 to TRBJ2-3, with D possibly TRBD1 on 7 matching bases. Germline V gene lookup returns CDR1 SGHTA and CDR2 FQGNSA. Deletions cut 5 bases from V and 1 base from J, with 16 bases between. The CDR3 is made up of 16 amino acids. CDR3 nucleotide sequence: TGTGCCAGCAGCGGCCGGGGGACAGTTCGCACAGATACGCAGTATTTT. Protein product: CASSGRGTVRTDTQYF.

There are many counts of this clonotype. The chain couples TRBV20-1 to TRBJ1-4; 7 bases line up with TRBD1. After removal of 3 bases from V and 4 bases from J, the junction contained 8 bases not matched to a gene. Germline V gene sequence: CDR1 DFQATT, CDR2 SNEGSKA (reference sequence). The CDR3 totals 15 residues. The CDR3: CSAREQGPLNEKLFF. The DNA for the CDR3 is TGCAGTGCTAGGGAACAGGGGCCTCTTAATGAAAAACTGTTTTTT.

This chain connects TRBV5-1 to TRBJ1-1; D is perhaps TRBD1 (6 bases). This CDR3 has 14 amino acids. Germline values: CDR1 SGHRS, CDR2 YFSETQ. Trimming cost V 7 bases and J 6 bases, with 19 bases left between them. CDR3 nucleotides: TGCGCCAGCCGCGATACCGGGACATTCGCTGAAGCTTTCTTT. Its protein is CASRDTGTFAEAFF. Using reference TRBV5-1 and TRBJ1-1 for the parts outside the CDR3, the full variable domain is KAGVTQTPRYLIKTRGQQVTLSCSPISGHRSVSWYQQTPGQGLQFLFEYFSETQRNKGNFPGRFSGRQFSNSRSEMNVSTLELGDSALYLCASRDTGTFAEAFFGQGTRLTVV.

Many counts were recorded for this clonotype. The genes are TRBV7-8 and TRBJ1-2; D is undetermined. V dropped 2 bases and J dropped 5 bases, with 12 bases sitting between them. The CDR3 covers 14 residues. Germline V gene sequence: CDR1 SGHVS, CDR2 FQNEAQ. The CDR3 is CASSLRGPLYGYTF. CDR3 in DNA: TGTGCCAGCAGCTTAAGAGGGCCCTTGTATGGCTACACCTTC.